Listed here are 2 T cell receptor beta chains from one sample, sequenced in a study of T cell responses to AZD1222 COVID-19 vaccine. Clones were read by immunoSEQ multiplex PCR, and TCRdb kept only the in-frame ones, dropping some. The table lists about 120,000 clones, about 89% of them singletons, with 5% to 6.5% in the top ten. This specimen was peripheral blood, taken on day 0 of AZD1222 vaccination. The receptors shown here come from an adult in good health.

The chain combines TRBV5-4 with TRBJ1-6; D gene uncertain. CDR1 is SGHNT and CDR2 is YYREEE in the germline V gene (reference sequence). This CDR3 comprises 13 residues. Trimming shortened V by 0 bases and J by 8 bases, and 6 bases separated the two germline ends. The CDR3 loop is CASSLDRDSPLHF. Here the CDR3 DNA reads TGTGCCAGCAGCTTGGACAGAGATTCACCCCTCCACTTT.

In this sample, this clone turned up a few times. The rearrangement joins TRBV6-2 or TRBV6-3 to TRBJ2-2; D unresolved. V was trimmed by 6 bases and J by 8 bases, leaving 10 bases between them. Germline CDR1 reads MNHEY; CDR2 reads SVGEGT. The CDR3 spans 12 residues. The CDR3 here is CASSSAEGELFF. Written as DNA, the CDR3 is TGTGCCAGCAGCTCTGCCGAGGGGGAGCTGTTTTTT.